This TCR beta chain was observed in a study of high-grade serous ovarian cancer treatment subgroups. Findings and limits, study-wide: Different patients shared almost no repertoire; same-patient tumors shared about 0.11 to 0.85.

Assay used: immunoSEQ multiplex PCR; TCRdb lists only in-frame clones, some missing. This sample yields around 15,000 clones, of which roughly 90% are seen a single time; 5% to 7% belongs to the top ten. About this clone itself: Its antigen is as yet unknown.

Germline-derived CDR1 and CDR2 are SGHTA and FQGTGA. Trimming took 0 bases from V and 7 from J, leaving 6 bases between them. The length of the CDR3 is 13 residues. Tumor samples were taken before definitive surgery or chemotherapy. Sequencing was carried out using tumor tissue. The receptor's source is a human donor with high-grade serous ovarian cancer. V and J are TRBV7-3 and TRBJ2-2; no clear D. DNA of the CDR3: TGTGCCAGCAGCTTAACCCCTGGCGGGGAGCTGTTTTTT. It encodes CASSLTPGGELFF.